The 23 T cell receptor beta chains presented below share a single source sample, sequenced in a study of blood T cell repertoires in COVID-19. Clones were sequenced by immunoSEQ multiplex PCR, and TCRdb holds only the in-frame ones, with some missing. This table has hundreds of thousands of clones, 88% appearing once. The sample taken for sequencing was peripheral blood. Receptor source: a man older than 75 with acute or convalescent COVID-19.

The table lists this clone with a few counts. The chain joins TRBV29-1 to TRBJ1-1; D is perhaps TRBD1 (5 bases). The V end was cut by 4 bases, the J end by 1 base, with 10 bases between. Germline-derived CDR1 and CDR2 are SQVTM and ANQGSEA. The CDR3 covers 13 residues. As DNA, the CDR3 is TGCAGCGTTGGGACCACAGGGAACACTGAAGCTTTCTTT. Amino acids: CSVGTTGNTEAFF.

The chain uses TRBV6-6 and TRBJ2-1, with D uncertain. The CDR3 is 16 residues long. Trimming shortened V by 0 bases and J by 7 bases, and 16 bases separated the two germline ends. Germline V gene data show CDR1 as MNHNY and CDR2 as SVGAGI (reference sequence). The chain's CDR3 is CASSYSSTTRRNEQFF. DNA of the CDR3: TGTGCCAGCAGTTACTCTTCGACCACCCGGCGGAATGAGCAGTTCTTC.

The genes are TRBV7-2 and TRBJ2-1; 7 bases are a match to TRBD2. Looked up from germline, CDR1 is SGHTA and CDR2 is FQGNSA. V was clipped by 2 bases and J by 5 bases; unmatched bases: 6. The CDR3 has 15 amino acids. This CDR3 reads CASSLTGGNNNEQFF. In DNA form, the CDR3 reads TGTGCCAGCAGCTTAACCGGGGGGAACAACAATGAGCAGTTCTTC.

The chain carries TRBV12-3 or TRBV12-4 and TRBJ2-3; D might be TRBD2 (5 bases). CDR3 length equals 12 residues. V dropped 6 bases and J dropped 5 bases, with 9 bases sitting between them. CDR3 region: CASSHRGDTQYF. DNA for the CDR3: TGTGCCAGCAGCCATCGGGGAGATACGCAGTATTTT.

CDR3 region: CASSPSRQPPEAFF. DNA for the CDR3: TGTGCCAGCTCACCCTCACGACAACCCCCTGAAGCTTTCTTT. This chain uses TRBV18 with TRBJ1-1, with D uncertain. Trimming left V 3 bases short and J 6 bases short, with 14 bases between. Germline lookup yields CDR1 KGHSH and CDR2 LQKENI. This CDR3 has 14 residues.

This clone was recorded once. The chain carries TRBV29-1 and TRBJ1-1, with D possibly matching TRBD1 (5 bases). The V end lost 5 bases, the J end lost 7 bases, and 11 bases lay between the germline ends. Germline CDR1 SQVTM, CDR2 ANQGSEA. The CDR3 extends over 11 amino acids. CDR3 amino acids: CSVINGGEAFF. The DNA for the CDR3 is TGCAGCGTTATTAACGGGGGTGAAGCTTTCTTT.

The V call is TRBV3-1 (or the pseudogene TRBV3-2), the J call TRBJ2-7; the D gene is possibly TRBD2 (6 bases). The CDR3 totals 14 residues. V was clipped by 1 base and J by 2 bases, with 9 bases between them. The V gene's germline CDR1 is LGHDT and CDR2 YNNKEL (reference sequence). CDR3 protein: CASSQVGGTYEQYF. In DNA form, the CDR3 reads TGTGCCAGCAGCCAAGTGGGCGGGACCTACGAGCAGTACTTC.

The chain joins TRBV11-1 to TRBJ1-1, with 9 bases matching TRBD1. The V and J ends lost 4 bases and 5 bases, in that order; junction bases with no gene match: 5. Germline V gene lookup returns CDR1 SGHAT and CDR2 FQDESV (reference sequence). The CDR3 extends over 14 amino acids. The CDR3 DNA reads TGTGCCAGCAGCTGGGGACAGGGAGGAACTGAAGCTTTCTTT. Translation: CASSWGQGGTEAFF. The whole variable domain, remainder taken from reference TRBV11-1 and TRBJ1-1, is EAEVAQSPRYKITEKSQAVAFWCDPISGHATLYWYRQILGQGPELLVQFQDESVVDDSQLPKDRFSAERLKGVDSTLKIQPAELGDSAMYLCASSWGQGGTEAFFGQGTRLTVV.

The rearrangement links TRBV7-9 to TRBJ2-6, with D perhaps matching TRBD2 (6 bases). With 0 bases removed from V and 0 bases from J, the gap between germline ends came to 12 bases. The CDR3 has 18 amino acids. Germline lookup yields CDR1 SEHNR and CDR2 FQNEAQ (reference sequence). CDR3 region: CASSLALTRGSGANVLTF. CDR3 coding DNA: TGTGCCAGCAGCTTAGCGTTAACGCGGGGCTCTGGGGCCAACGTCCTGACTTTC.

This chain connects TRBV4-1 to TRBJ1-2, with D perhaps TRBD1 (5 bases). CDR1 is MGHRA, CDR2 YSYEKL, per germline. V shed 0 bases and J shed 4 bases, with 12 bases lying between them. The CDR3 covers 15 residues. The CDR3 loop is CASSQEDKRTYGYTF. For the CDR3, the DNA is TGCGCCAGCAGCCAAGAGGACAAGAGAACCTATGGCTACACCTTC.

The chain is built from TRBV12-3 or TRBV12-4 and TRBJ1-2; D call uncertain. The V end lost 3 bases, the J end lost 6 bases, and 11 bases lay between the germline ends. The CDR3 extends over 13 amino acids. CDR3 loop: CASSFGRPDGYTF. CDR3 bases: TGTGCCAGCAGTTTTGGGAGGCCGGATGGCTACACCTTC.

The genes are TRBV15 and TRBJ2-1, with TRBD1 matching over 8 bases. V shed 1 base and J 15 bases; nucleotides not matched to a gene: 8. CDR3 length equals 13 residues. Germline V gene lookup returns CDR1 LNHNV and CDR2 YYDKDF (reference sequence). CDR3 sequence (DNA): TGTGCCACCAGCAGAGTTTGGGACAGGCGGTCGTTCTTC. It translates to CATSRVWDRRSFF.

The V and J genes are TRBV5-1 and TRBJ1-6; the D gene is possibly TRBD1 (6 bases). The V gene lost 0 bases and the J gene lost 9 bases, with 13 bases spanning the gap. Per germline, CDR1 SGHRS and CDR2 YFSETQ. The CDR3 length is 15 residues. For the CDR3, the DNA is TGCGCCAGCAGCTTGGACGGGGGGCGGGCTTCACCCCTCCACTTT. This translates into CASSLDGGRASPLHF.

This clone was counted a few times. The chain recombines TRBV7-3 with TRBJ2-1, with TRBD2 matching 10 bases. Losses at the gene ends were 5 bases for V and 8 bases for J; bases not matched to a gene: 9. In germline, CDR1 is SGHTA, CDR2 FQGTGA. The CDR3 contains 15 residues. CDR3 sequence (DNA): TGTGCCAGCAGCCTTCTAGCGGGAGCGTTCGATGAGCAGTTCTTC. This gives the protein CASSLLAGAFDEQFF.

This chain joins TRBV19 and TRBJ2-5, with D possibly being TRBD1 (7 bases). Looked up from germline, CDR1 is LNHDA and CDR2 is SQIVND (reference sequence). CDR3 length equals 15 residues. The V end lost 4 bases, the J end lost 7 bases, and 19 bases lay between the germline ends. CDR3 loop: CASSTGTVLGGTQYF. CDR3 sequence (DNA): TGTGCCAGTAGTACGGGGACAGTCCTGGGGGGGACCCAGTACTTC.

The J gene is TRBJ1-3, the V gene TRBV7-2, with no clear D. The CDR3 covers 14 residues. The V and J ends lost 3 bases and 1 base respectively, with 7 bases between them. Per germline, CDR1 SGHTA and CDR2 FQGNSA. This CDR3 reads CASSLAGSGNTIYF. The CDR3 DNA reads as TGTGCCAGCAGCTTGGCGGGTTCTGGAAACACCATATATTTT.

This chain uses TRBV9 with TRBJ2-2, with D possibly matching TRBD2 (5 bases). This CDR3 has 13 amino acids. Germline assignment: CDR1 SGDLS and CDR2 YYNGEE. Trimming cost V 7 bases and J 5 bases, with 12 bases left between them. The DNA for the CDR3 is TGTGCCAGCTCCGGCGGCGGGACCGGGGAGCTGTTTTTT. Amino acids: CASSGGGTGELFF.

This clone has only a few counts. The chain has TRBV6-5 and TRBJ1-2; 7 bases line up with TRBD1. The germline V gene encodes CDR1 MNHEY and CDR2 SVGAGI. V trimming: 6 bases; J trimming: 4 bases; junction bases outside the gene matches: 11. This CDR3 contains 15 residues. CDR3 in amino acids: CASREGAGNTYGYTF. The CDR3 bases are TGTGCCAGCAGGGAGGGGGCGGGGAATACCTATGGCTACACCTTC.

This clone came up a few times. The rearrangement links TRBV29-1 to TRBJ2-7, with a tentative D call TRBD1 (5 bases). The germline CDR1 and CDR2 sequences are SQVTM and ANQGSEA. This CDR3 region has 14 residues. V shed 4 bases and J shed 2 bases, with 15 bases lying between them. Written as DNA, the CDR3 is TGCAGCGTTGGGTCGCAGACAGCCACCTACGAGCAGTACTTC. This sequence encodes CSVGSQTATYEQYF.

This clone was recorded only once. The chain recombines TRBV2 with TRBJ2-1; weak D call: TRBD1 (5 bases). Trimming cost V 8 bases and J 10 bases, with 21 bases left between them. Germline V gives CDR1 SNHLY, CDR2 FYNNEI. The CDR3 loop spans 14 amino acids. The CDR3 reads CASANRQGFNEQFF. In nucleotides, the CDR3 is TGTGCCAGCGCAAATAGGCAGGGCTTTAACGAGCAGTTCTTC.

The chain links TRBV28 to TRBJ2-1, with D possibly matching TRBD1 (6 bases). Per the germline V gene, CDR1 is MDHEN and CDR2 is SYDVKM. CDR3 size: 14 residues. The V and J ends lost 2 bases and 11 bases respectively, with 16 bases between them. The CDR3 is CASSLRQGLRKQFF. CDR3 DNA: TGTGCCAGCAGTTTACGGCAGGGGTTACGGAAGCAGTTCTTC.

The chain recombines TRBV19 with TRBJ1-3; weak D call: TRBD1 (6 bases). This CDR3 contains 14 residues. Trimming took off 6 bases at V and 4 bases at J, with 13 bases between the two ends. Germline-derived CDR1 and CDR2 are LNHDA and SQIVND (reference sequence). The CDR3 coding sequence is TGTGCCAGTAGCCCACAGGGCCTCGGAAACACCATATATTTT. Its translation: CASSPQGLGNTIYF. Filled out from reference TRBV19 and TRBJ1-3, the complete variable domain reads DGGITQSPKYLFRKEGQNVTLSCEQNLNHDAMYWYRQDPGQGLRLIYYSQIVNDFQKGDIAEGYSVSREKKESFPLTVTSAQKNPTAFYLCASSPQGLGNTIYFGEGSWLTVV.

The chain links TRBV4-3 to TRBJ2-5; D is ambiguous. V gave up 1 base and J gave up 4 bases, with 13 bases separating them. The V gene's germline CDR1 is LGHNA and CDR2 YSLEER. The CDR3 contains 15 residues. The CDR3 loop is CASSQAPDFLETQYF. CDR3 sequence (DNA): TGCGCCAGCAGCCAAGCCCCCGACTTCCTAGAGACCCAGTACTTC.